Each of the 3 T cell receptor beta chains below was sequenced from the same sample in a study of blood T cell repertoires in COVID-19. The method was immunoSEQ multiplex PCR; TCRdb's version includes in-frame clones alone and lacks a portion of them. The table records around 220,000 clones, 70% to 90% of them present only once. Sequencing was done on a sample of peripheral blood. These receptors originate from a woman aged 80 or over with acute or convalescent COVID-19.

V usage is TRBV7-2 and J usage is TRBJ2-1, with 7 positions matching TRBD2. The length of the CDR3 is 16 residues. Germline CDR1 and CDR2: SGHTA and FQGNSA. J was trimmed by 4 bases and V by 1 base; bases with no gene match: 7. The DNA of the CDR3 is TGTGCCAGCAGCTTAGATTCGGGGGGAGGGTACAATGAGCAGTTCTTC. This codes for CASSLDSGGGYNEQFF.

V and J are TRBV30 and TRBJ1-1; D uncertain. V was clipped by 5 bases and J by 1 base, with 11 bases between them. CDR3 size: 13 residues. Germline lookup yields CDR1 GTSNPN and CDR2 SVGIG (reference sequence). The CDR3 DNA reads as TGTGCCTGGGCTCTCGCGCCGAACACTGAAGCTTTCTTT. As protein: CAWALAPNTEAFF.

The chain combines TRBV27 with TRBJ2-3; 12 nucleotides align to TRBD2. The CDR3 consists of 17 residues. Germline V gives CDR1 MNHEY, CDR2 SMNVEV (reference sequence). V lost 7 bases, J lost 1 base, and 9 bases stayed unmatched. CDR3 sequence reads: CASKPLAGGRGTDTQYF. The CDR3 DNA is TGTGCCAGCAAGCCCCTAGCGGGAGGGAGGGGCACAGATACGCAGTATTTT.